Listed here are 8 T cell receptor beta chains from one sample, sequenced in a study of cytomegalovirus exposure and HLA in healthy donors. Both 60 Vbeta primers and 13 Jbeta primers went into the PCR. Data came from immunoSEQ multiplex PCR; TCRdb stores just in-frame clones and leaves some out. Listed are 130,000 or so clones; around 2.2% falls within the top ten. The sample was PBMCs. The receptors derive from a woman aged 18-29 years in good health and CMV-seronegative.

The CDR3 sequence: CASSLGDRANYGYTF. The CDR3 DNA is TGCGCCAGCAGCTTGGGGGACAGAGCTAACTATGGCTACACCTTC. This sequence joins TRBV5-1 and TRBJ1-2; TRBD1 aligns across 7 bases. Unmatched junction bases numbered 2, after V lost 0 bases and J lost 0 bases. CDR1 and CDR2 from the germline V gene are SGHRS and YFSETQ. The CDR3 length is 15 residues.

The CDR3 coding sequence is TGTGCCAGCAGTAAACTAGCAGACCACACAGATACGCAGTATTTT. It yields the protein CASSKLADHTDTQYF. J is TRBJ2-3 and V is TRBV6-5; the D gene is possibly TRBD2 (6 bases). CDR3 length: 15 residues. The ends were cut back, 5 bases at V and 2 bases at J, with 14 bases in the middle. CDR1 MNHEY and CDR2 SVGAGI come from the germline V gene.

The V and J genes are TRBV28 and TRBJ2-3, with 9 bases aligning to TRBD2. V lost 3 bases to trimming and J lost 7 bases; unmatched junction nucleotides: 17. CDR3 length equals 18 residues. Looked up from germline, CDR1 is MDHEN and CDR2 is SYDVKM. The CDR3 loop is CASSFAPPTAGGLHTQYF. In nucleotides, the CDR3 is TGTGCCAGCAGTTTTGCCCCCCCAACAGCGGGAGGTCTCCATACGCAGTATTTT.

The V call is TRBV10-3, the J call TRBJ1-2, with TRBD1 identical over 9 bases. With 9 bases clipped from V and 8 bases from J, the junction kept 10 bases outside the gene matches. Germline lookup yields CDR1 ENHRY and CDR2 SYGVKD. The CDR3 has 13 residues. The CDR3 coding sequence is TGTGCCATTAGGACAGGGGAAGGAGAAGGCTACACCTTC. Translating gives CAIRTGEGEGYTF.

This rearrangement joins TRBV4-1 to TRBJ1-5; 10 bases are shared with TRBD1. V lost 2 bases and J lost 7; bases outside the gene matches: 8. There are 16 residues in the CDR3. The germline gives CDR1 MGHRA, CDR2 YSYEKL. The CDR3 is CASSQPGTGERQPQHF. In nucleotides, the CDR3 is TGCGCCAGCAGCCAACCTGGGACAGGGGAGAGGCAGCCCCAGCATTTT.

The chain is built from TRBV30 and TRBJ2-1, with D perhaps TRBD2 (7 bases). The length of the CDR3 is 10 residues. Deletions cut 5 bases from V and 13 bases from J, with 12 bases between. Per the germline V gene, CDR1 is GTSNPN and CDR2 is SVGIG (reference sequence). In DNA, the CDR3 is TGTGCCTGGGGGGAGGGGGAACAGTTCTTC. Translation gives CAWGEGEQFF.

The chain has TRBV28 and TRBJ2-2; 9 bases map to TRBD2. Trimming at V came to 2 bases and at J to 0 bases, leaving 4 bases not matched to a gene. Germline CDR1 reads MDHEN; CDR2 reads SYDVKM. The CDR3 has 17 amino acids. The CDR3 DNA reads TGTGCCAGCAGTTTAGGTTTAGCGGGAGCGAACACCGGGGAGCTGTTTTTT. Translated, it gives CASSLGLAGANTGELFF.

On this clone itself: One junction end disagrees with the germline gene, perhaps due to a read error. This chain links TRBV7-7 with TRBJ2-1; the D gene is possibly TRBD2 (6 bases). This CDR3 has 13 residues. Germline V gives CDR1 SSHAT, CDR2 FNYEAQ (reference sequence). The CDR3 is CASSFGTGNEQFF. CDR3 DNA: TGTGCTAGCAGCTTCGGGACTGGCAATGAGCAGTTCTTC.